This entry describes one T cell receptor beta chain. Antigen specificity is unknown. The table came from immunoSEQ multiplex PCR; TCRdb's copy has only in-frame clones and leaves some out. Among 300,000 to 450,000 clones listed, about 91% were seen once. CDR3 length: 14 amino acids. Germline-derived CDR1 and CDR2 are SNHLY and FYNNEI. V was pared by 8 bases and J by 2 bases, with 15 bases between. These data belong to a study of Ad26.COV2.S vaccination and SARS-CoV-2 variants. Study observations and caveats: It is possible that the TCR breadth and depth analyses underestimated the total T cell responses.

The chain couples TRBV2 to TRBJ2-5; no clear D. The receptor's source is a human donor who had recovered from COVID-19. This sample comprised peripheral blood, obtained after recovery from COVID-19. The CDR3: CASPPSGTQETQYF. The DNA of the CDR3 is TGTGCCAGCCCCCCCTCGGGTACACAAGAGACCCAGTACTTC. Variable domain in full (rest from reference TRBV2 and TRBJ2-5): EPEVTQTPSHQVTQMGQEVILRCVPISNHLYFYWYRQILGQKVEFLVSFYNNEISEKSEIFDDQFSVERPDGSNFTLKIRSTKLEDSAMYFCASPPSGTQETQYFGPGTRLLVL.